These 11 T cell receptor beta chains were all obtained from the same sample, sequenced in a study of blood T cells in healthy people across ages. Primers used in a second PCR of about 6 to 11 cycles were a sample-barcoded 5' primer and a J-beta primer mix. One entry per CDR3 protein results from TCRdb running MiXCR on the 5' RACE reads. The sample has some 1.5 million distinct CDR3 sequences, approximately 30% seen once; the top ten hold roughly 8%. The specimen sequenced was blood. Receptors originate from a woman aged 25 to 39 in good health.

The chain employs TRBV29-1 and TRBJ2-4; either TRBD1 or TRBD2 may fit D (5 bases each). Trimming shortened V by 4 bases and J by 2 bases, and 24 bases separated the two germline ends. Germline V gene data show CDR1 as SQVTM and CDR2 as ANQGSEA. This CDR3 has 18 amino acids. The CDR3 here is CSVGRYSSSGATKNIQYF. The CDR3 coding sequence is TGCAGCGTTGGACGGTACTCATCCTCCGGGGCGACCAAAAACATTCAGTACTTC.

The chain recombines TRBV28 with TRBJ2-3; TRBD2 might be the D (6 bases). V shed 6 bases and J shed 1 base, with 8 bases lying between them. Germline lookup yields CDR1 MDHEN and CDR2 SYDVKM. The CDR3 loop spans 13 amino acids. The CDR3 bases are TGTGCCAGCAGGGAGGGTCGCACAGATACGCAGTATTTT. Amino acid sequence: CASREGRTDTQYF.

This clonotype was picked up many times. The rearrangement links TRBV2 to TRBJ2-1; no definite D call. Germline V CDR1 and CDR2: SNHLY, FYNNEI. Trimming removed 7 bases from V and 8 bases from J, with 9 bases in between. This CDR3 region has 11 residues. DNA for the CDR3: TGTGCCAGCATGGGTGGGTATGAGCAGTTCTTC. Translated: CASMGGYEQFF.

The V call is TRBV3-1, the J call TRBJ2-7, with 11 bases matching TRBD2. The CDR3 consists of 15 residues. CDR1 and CDR2 from the germline V gene are LGHDT and YNNKEL (reference sequence). V lost 6 bases and J lost 0; bases outside the gene matches: 4. The DNA of the CDR3 is TGTGCCAGCAGAAACCTAGCGGGGGGCTCCTACGAGCAGTACTTC. This sequence encodes CASRNLAGGSYEQYF.

This clonotype was seen only a few times. The CDR3 DNA reads TGTGCCAGCAGCTTAGTTCCCAGCGGGGGGGGAAATGAGCAGTTCTTC. Translated, it gives CASSLVPSGGGNEQFF. The chain employs TRBV7-8 and TRBJ2-1; 10 bases map to TRBD2. V trimming: 1 base; J trimming: 7 bases; junction bases outside the gene matches: 7. From germline, CDR1 is SGHVS and CDR2 FQNEAQ. The CDR3 totals 16 residues.

This clonotype has at least ten counts. The chain combines TRBV10-2 with TRBJ2-7; possibly TRBD1 for D (6 bases). The CDR3 covers 15 residues. V gave up 2 bases and J gave up 1 base, with 12 bases separating them. The germline gives CDR1 WSHSY, CDR2 SAAADI. The CDR3 nucleotides are TGCGCCAGCAGTGAGACCGGGACACTTTCCTACGAGCAGTACTTC. This gives the protein CASSETGTLSYEQYF.

The V call is TRBV4-1, the J call TRBJ2-4; TRBD1 might be the D (6 bases). The CDR3 has 17 amino acids. V was shortened by 0 bases and J by 1 base, with 13 bases between the two germline ends. Germline loops: CDR1 MGHRA, CDR2 YSYEKL. The chain's CDR3 is CASSQDLGAGAKNIQYF. In DNA form, the CDR3 reads TGCGCCAGCAGCCAAGATCTGGGGGCTGGGGCCAAAAACATTCAGTACTTC.

This chain links TRBV5-1 with TRBJ1-2; D is unresolved. The CDR3 is 12 residues long. CDR1 is SGHRS, CDR2 YFSETQ, per germline. The V end was cut by 4 bases, the J end by 4 bases, with 8 bases between. CDR3 nucleotides: TGCGCCAGCAGCGGTGGACTCTATGGCTACACCTTC. Its translation is CASSGGLYGYTF. The full variable domain, rest sourced from reference TRBV5-1 and TRBJ1-2, is KAGVTQTPRYLIKTRGQQVTLSCSPISGHRSVSWYQQTPGQGLQFLFEYFSETQRNKGNFPGRFSGRQFSNSRSEMNVSTLELGDSALYLCASSGGLYGYTFGSGTRLTVV.

Ten or more counts support this clonotype. The V gene is TRBV29-1, the J gene TRBJ1-2; D is unresolved. V was shortened by 0 bases and J by 6 bases, with 8 bases between the two germline ends. The germline V gene encodes CDR1 SQVTM and CDR2 ANQGSEA. The CDR3 totals 12 residues. Here the CDR3 reads CSVEDDPDGYTF. CDR3 bases: TGCAGCGTTGAAGATGACCCGGATGGCTACACCTTC.

The chain has TRBV20-1 and TRBJ2-7, with 8 nucleotides matching TRBD1. V lost 1 base, J lost 4 bases, and 12 bases stayed unmatched. Germline assignment: CDR1 DFQATT and CDR2 SNEGSKA (reference sequence). The CDR3 is 16 residues long. CDR3 DNA sequence: TGCAGTGCTAGAGTGGAAAACAGGGGGAATTCTTACGAGCAGTACTTC. Encoded protein: CSARVENRGNSYEQYF.

This sequence joins TRBV12-3 or TRBV12-4 and TRBJ2-5, with a possible D match to TRBD2 (6 bases). The J call may be wrong; the DNA end is better matched by TRBJ2-7. This CDR3 comprises 15 residues. CDR3 bases: TGTGCCAGCAGCCCACCACGGCAGGGTAGCGGCGAGCAGTACTTC. Residues: CASSPPRQGSGEQYF.